This T cell receptor beta chain derives from a study of regulatory T cells in long-lasting Graves disease. Study findings and constraints: Persistent patients shared thousands of public clonotypes among themselves. Newly diagnosed patients shared fewer, at more than 850. Newly diagnosed disease favored TRBV20-1 and TRBJ2-1 over persistent disease. The study found lower TCR diversity in persistent Graves' patients than in newly diagnosed ones. Accuracy was perhaps lowered by the small sample size.

The CDR3 has 13 residues. Germline V CDR1 and CDR2: LGHDT, YNNKEL (reference sequence). The V end was cut by 2 bases, the J end by 8 bases, with 12 bases between. HTBI primers from iRepertoire and Arm-PCR of CDR3 regions yielded the TCR beta libraries. TCRdb re-analysed the multiplex PCR reads in MiXCR, keeping a single row per CDR3 protein. The repertoire holds 500,000 to 700,000 distinct CDR3 sequences, roughly 30% seen once, with 40% to 50% in the top ten. Sample time point: persistent/refractory GD, antithyroid drugs over 5 years with positive TRAb. After RNA was extracted from PBMCs, the TCR library was made from it. The table lists this clonotype with many counts. Its antigen remains unknown.

The chain has TRBV3-1 and TRBJ1-1; the D is unclear. The TCR comes from a female donor with Graves disease. Material: peripheral blood mononuclear cells (PBMCs), obtained when the disease was refractory, from a patient treated with antithyroid drugs. As DNA, the CDR3 is TGTGCCAGCAGCCAATTAAGGTCACAGGAAGCTTTCTTT. Translation gives CASSQLRSQEAFF.